The present T cell receptor beta chain was sequenced within a study of T cells in Graves' hyperthyroidism and ophthalmopathy. Study-level results: Most clonotypes expanded in the thyroid (above 0.001) were also present in blood.

At least ten counts were recorded for this clonotype. The antigen is unknown. The source material, RNA transcripts, was used to amplify TCR beta CDR3 regions. When the TCR CDR3 underwent first-round RT-PCR, the HTBI primer set was used. Each CDR3 protein gets one entry after TCRdb re-called the multiplex PCR reads with MiXCR. Of about 620,000 distinct CDR3 sequences listed, around 16% are singletons. CDR1 is SNHLY, CDR2 FYNNEI, per germline. The CDR3 runs to 16 residues. The V segment lost 7 bases and the J segment 8 bases; nucleotides outside the gene matches: 14. The receptor's source is a woman in her 30s with Graves' hyperthyroidism. Sequenced material: blood. The chain has TRBV2 and TRBJ2-1; 10 bases map to TRBD1. CDR3 in DNA: TGTGCCAGCACCTATACTCCGGGACAGGGGATCTATGAGCAGTTCTTC. This translates into CASTYTPGQGIYEQFF. Using reference TRBV2 and TRBJ2-1 for the parts outside the CDR3, the full variable domain is EPEVTQTPSHQVTQMGQEVILRCVPISNHLYFYWYRQILGQKVEFLVSFYNNEISEKSEIFDDQFSVERPDGSNFTLKIRSTKLEDSAMYFCASTYTPGQGIYEQFFGPGTRLTVL.